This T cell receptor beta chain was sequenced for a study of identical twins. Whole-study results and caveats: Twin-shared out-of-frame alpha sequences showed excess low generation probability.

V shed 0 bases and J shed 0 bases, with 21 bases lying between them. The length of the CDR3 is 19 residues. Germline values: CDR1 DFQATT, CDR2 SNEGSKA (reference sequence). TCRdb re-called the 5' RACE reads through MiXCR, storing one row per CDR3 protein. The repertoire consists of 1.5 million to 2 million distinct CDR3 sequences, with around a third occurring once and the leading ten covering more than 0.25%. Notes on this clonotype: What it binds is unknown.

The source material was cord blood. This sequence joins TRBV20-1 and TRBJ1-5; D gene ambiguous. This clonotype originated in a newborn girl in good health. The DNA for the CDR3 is TGCAGTGCTAGAGATGCTATCAGACGCCTGGGGTATAGCAATCAGCCCCAGCATTTT. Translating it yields CSARDAIRRLGYSNQPQHF.